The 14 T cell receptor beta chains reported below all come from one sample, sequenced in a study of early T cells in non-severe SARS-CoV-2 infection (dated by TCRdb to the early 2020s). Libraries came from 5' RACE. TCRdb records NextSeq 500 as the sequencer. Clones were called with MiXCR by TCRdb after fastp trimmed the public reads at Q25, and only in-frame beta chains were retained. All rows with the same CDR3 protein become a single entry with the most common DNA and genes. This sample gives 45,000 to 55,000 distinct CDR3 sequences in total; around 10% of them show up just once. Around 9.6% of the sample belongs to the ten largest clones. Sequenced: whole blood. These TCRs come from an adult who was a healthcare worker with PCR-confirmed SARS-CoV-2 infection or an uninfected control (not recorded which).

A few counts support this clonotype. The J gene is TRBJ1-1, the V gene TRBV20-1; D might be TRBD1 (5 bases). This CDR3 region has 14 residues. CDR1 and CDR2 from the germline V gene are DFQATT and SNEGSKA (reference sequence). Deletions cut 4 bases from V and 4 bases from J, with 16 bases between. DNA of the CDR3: TGCAGTGCTAAGGGGCAGCGAGGGATCACTGAAGCTTTCTTT. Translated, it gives CSAKGQRGITEAFF.

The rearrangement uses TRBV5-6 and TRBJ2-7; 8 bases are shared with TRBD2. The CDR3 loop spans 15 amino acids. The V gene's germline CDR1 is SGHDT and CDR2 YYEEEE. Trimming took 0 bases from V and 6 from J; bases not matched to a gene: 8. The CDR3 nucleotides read TGTGCCAGCAGCTTGGACGGACTAGCTGTTCTCGAGCAGTACTTC. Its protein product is CASSLDGLAVLEQYF.

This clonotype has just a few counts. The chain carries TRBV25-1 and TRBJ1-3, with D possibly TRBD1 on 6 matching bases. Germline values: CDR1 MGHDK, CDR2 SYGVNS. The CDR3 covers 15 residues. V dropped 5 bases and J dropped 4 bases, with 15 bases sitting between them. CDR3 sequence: CASSKPGVAGNTIYF. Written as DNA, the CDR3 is TGTGCCAGCAGTAAACCAGGGGTAGCCGGAAACACCATATATTTT.

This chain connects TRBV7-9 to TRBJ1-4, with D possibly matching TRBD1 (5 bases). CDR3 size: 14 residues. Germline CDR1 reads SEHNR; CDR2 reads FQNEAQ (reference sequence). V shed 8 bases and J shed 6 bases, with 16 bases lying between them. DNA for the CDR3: TGTGCCAGCGATAAACAGGAGCTGGATGAAAAACTGTTTTTT. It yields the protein CASDKQELDEKLFF.

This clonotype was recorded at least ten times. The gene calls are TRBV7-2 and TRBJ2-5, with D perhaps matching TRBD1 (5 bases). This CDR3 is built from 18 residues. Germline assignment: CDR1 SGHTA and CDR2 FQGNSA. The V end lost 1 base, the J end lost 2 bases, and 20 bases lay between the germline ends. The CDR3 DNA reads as TGTGCCAGCAGCTTAGTATCTGGGGCAGTGCCTTTACAAGAGACCCAGTACTTC. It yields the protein CASSLVSGAVPLQETQYF.

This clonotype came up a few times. The CDR3 region is CASSSQGIYGYTF. Written as DNA, the CDR3 is TGTGCCAGCAGCAGTCAGGGGATCTATGGCTACACCTTC. The chain employs TRBV21-1 and TRBJ1-2; TRBD1 is taken as the D call from the table, unchecked against the DNA. TRBV21-1 is flagged as a pseudogene. There are 13 residues in the CDR3.

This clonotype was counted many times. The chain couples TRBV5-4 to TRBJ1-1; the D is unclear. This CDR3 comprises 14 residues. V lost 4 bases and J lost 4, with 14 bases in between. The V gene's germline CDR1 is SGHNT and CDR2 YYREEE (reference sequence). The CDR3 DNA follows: TGTGCCAGCAGCCCAGACCTCTCTAGCACTGAAGCTTTCTTT. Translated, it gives CASSPDLSSTEAFF.

CDR3 nucleotides: TGTGCCGGCCAACAACAGGTGAACACTGAAGCTTTCTTT. It encodes CAGQQQVNTEAFF. V is TRBV12-3 or TRBV12-4 and J is TRBJ1-1, with D possibly matching TRBD1 (5 bases). Trimming stripped 11 bases from V and 0 bases from J, with 13 bases between. The CDR3 is 13 residues long.

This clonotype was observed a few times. CDR3 residues: CASLLGQGPNEKLFF. The DNA for the CDR3 is TGTGCCAGCCTCCTAGGGCAGGGCCCGAATGAAAAACTGTTTTTT. V gene TRBV28 combines with J gene TRBJ1-4, with a tentative D call TRBD1 (5 bases). The germline V and J ends were trimmed by 8 bases and 5 bases, with 18 bases remaining between them. The CDR3 sequence is 15 residues long. Per germline, CDR1 MDHEN and CDR2 SYDVKM.

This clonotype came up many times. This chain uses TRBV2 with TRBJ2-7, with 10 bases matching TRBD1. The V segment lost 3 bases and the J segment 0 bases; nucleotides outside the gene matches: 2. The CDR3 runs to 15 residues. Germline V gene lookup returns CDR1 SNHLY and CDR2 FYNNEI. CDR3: CASSERTGGSYEQYF. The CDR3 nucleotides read TGTGCCAGCAGTGAGAGGACAGGGGGCTCCTACGAGCAGTACTTC.

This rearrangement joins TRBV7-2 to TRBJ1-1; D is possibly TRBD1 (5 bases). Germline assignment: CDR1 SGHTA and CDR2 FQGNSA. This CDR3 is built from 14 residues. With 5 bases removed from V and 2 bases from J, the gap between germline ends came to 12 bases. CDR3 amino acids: CASSPGAANTEAFF. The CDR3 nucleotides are TGTGCCAGCAGCCCCGGGGCAGCAAACACTGAAGCTTTCTTT.

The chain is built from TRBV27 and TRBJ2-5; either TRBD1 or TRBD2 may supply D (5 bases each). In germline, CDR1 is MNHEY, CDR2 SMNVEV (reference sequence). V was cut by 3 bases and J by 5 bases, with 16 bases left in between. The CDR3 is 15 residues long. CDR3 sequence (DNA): TGTGCCAGCAGTTTCCTTGTTGGGGGTACGGAGACCCAGTACTTC. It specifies CASSFLVGGTETQYF.

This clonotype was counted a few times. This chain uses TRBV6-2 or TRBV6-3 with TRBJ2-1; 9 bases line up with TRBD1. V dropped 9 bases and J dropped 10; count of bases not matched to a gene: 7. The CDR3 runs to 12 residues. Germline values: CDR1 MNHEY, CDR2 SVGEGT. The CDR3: CASGQGPREQFF. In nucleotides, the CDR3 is TGTGCCAGTGGACAGGGGCCCAGGGAGCAGTTCTTC.

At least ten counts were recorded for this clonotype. CDR3 nucleotide sequence: TGTGCCTCAGGCGGGCAGACGATTTCAACTAATGAAAAACTGTTTTTT. It encodes CASGGQTISTNEKLFF. V and J are TRBV10-3 and TRBJ1-4; D not resolved. V was cut by 11 bases and J by 0 bases, with 19 bases left in between. The CDR3 has 16 residues. Per germline, CDR1 ENHRY and CDR2 SYGVKD.